A selection of T cell receptor beta chains follows, all from one sample in a study of cytomegalovirus exposure and HLA in healthy donors. Clones were sequenced by immunoSEQ multiplex PCR, and TCRdb holds only the in-frame ones, with some missing. The sample records roughly 180,000 clones, 84% being singletons. Sequencing used PBMCs. These receptors came from a girl aged 5 to 17 in good health and CMV-seropositive. Both conserved end residues are part of each CDR3. A D gene is named only where the DNA matches it firmly. Some rows mark clone size as missing; the rest say once, few, many or name a class of expanded clone.

d_gene,len,j_gene,abundance,v_gene,CDR3aa,CDR3nt
NA,16,TRBJ1-2,NA,TRBV29-1,CSVLPTADSQNYGYTF,TGCAGCGTTCTCCCGACGGCGGACAGCCAAAACTATGGCTACACCTTC
NA,12,TRBJ1-1,NA,TRBV6-4,CASSRGGTEAFF,TGTGCCAGCTCCAGGGGCGGCACTGAAGCTTTCTTT
NA,15,TRBJ2-7,NA,TRBV9,CASSPSDFSSYEQYF,TGTGCCAGCAGCCCCTCTGACTTCTCCTCCTACGAGCAGTACTTC
NA,15,TRBJ1-5,NA,TRBV6-5,CASRALRGSNQPQHF,TGTGCCAGCAGGGCTCTAAGGGGTAGCAATCAGCCCCAGCATTTT
NA,12,TRBJ2-7,few,TRBV27,CASRETYYEQYF,TGTGCCAGCCGGGAAACCTATTACGAGCAGTACTTC
NA,14,TRBJ1-1,NA,TRBV6-1,CASSEAKWPGEAFF,TGTGCCAGCAGTGAAGCTAAGTGGCCAGGGGAAGCTTTCTTT
NA,12,TRBJ2-7,NA,TRBV7-9,CASSRSRDEQYF,TGTGCCAGCAGCCGAAGCCGGGACGAGCAGTACTTC
NA,14,TRBJ2-2,NA,TRBV27,CASRLTGERGELFF,TGTGCCAGCAGACTAACAGGTGAACGCGGGGAGCTGTTTTTT
TRBD1,16,TRBJ1-6,NA,TRBV6-1,CASSEQGTGFSSPLHF,TGTGCCAGCAGTGAACAAGGGACAGGGTTCAGTTCACCCCTCCACTTT
NA,14,TRBJ1-1,NA,TRBV7-2,CASSLTAKNTEAFF,TGTGCCAGCAGCTTAACCGCTAAGAACACTGAAGCTTTCTTT
TRBD2,17,TRBJ2-2,NA,TRBV5-5,CASSLQASGVNTGELFF,TGTGCCAGCAGCTTACAGGCTAGCGGGGTGAACACCGGGGAGCTGTTTTTT
TRBD1,14,TRBJ2-3,NA,TRBV6-1,CASTEDRGTDTQYF,TGTGCCAGCACCGAAGACAGGGGGACGGATACGCAGTATTTT
TRBD1,16,TRBJ2-7,NA,TRBV4-1,CASSPIGTGNTYEQYF,TGCGCCAGCAGCCCAATCGGGACAGGGAATACCTACGAGCAGTACTTC
NA,13,TRBJ1-1,NA,TRBV18,CASSPRGDTEAFF,TGTGCCAGCTCACCACGGGGGGACACTGAAGCTTTCTTT
NA,12,TRBJ1-1,NA,TRBV19,CASSRGQFEAFF,TGTGCCAGTAGTAGGGGGCAGTTCGAAGCTTTCTTT
TRBD2,18,TRBJ2-3,NA,TRBV2,CASSETSGGVFGTDTQYF,TGTGCCAGCAGTGAAACTAGCGGGGGAGTTTTTGGCACAGATACGCAGTATTTT
NA,13,TRBJ1-1,once,TRBV21-1,CANSLRGNTEAFF,TGTGCCAACTCACTACGAGGGAACACTGAAGCTTTCTTT
NA,12,TRBJ1-1,NA,TRBV29-1,CSVDERDTEAFF,TGCAGCGTTGATGAGAGGGACACTGAAGCTTTCTTT
NA,14,TRBJ2-2,few,TRBV28,CASSFHSLSGELFF,TGTGCCAGCAGTTTTCACAGTTTAAGCGGGGAGCTGTTTTTT
TRBD1,20,TRBJ1-5,NA,TRBV2,CASRAMTGDSGDYSNQPQHF,TGTGCCAGCAGAGCCATGACAGGGGACTCCGGTGATTATAGCAATCAGCCCCAGCATTTT
NA,17,TRBJ2-6,NA,TRBV30,CAWTGGLMSSGANVLTF,TGTGCCTGGACAGGGGGGCTTATGTCTTCTGGGGCCAACGTCCTGACTTTC
NA,16,TRBJ2-2,NA,TRBV7-8,CASSLLAMSGAGELFF,TGTGCCAGCAGCTTATTGGCTATGTCGGGGGCCGGGGAGCTGTTTTTT
NA,15,TRBJ2-1,NA,TRBV4-1,CASSPSGPFSDEQFF,TGCGCCAGCAGCCCGTCAGGCCCTTTCTCAGATGAGCAGTTCTTC
NA,15,TRBJ1-1,NA,TRBV11-3,CASSLVTGVQPEAFF,TGTGCCAGCAGCTTAGTGACAGGCGTACAACCCGAAGCTTTCTTT
NA,13,TRBJ1-1,NA,TRBV6-5,CASNFPGDTEAFF,TGTGCCAGCAATTTTCCGGGGGACACTGAAGCTTTCTTT
NA,12,TRBJ1-1,few,TRBV13,CASSRERGNAFF,TGTGCCAGCAGCCGGGAGCGGGGGAACGCTTTCTTT
NA,15,TRBJ1-2,NA,TRBV27,CASSLTGLVFGGYTF,TGTGCCAGCAGCCTCACCGGACTCGTCTTTGGGGGCTACACCTTC
NA,13,TRBJ1-1,NA,TRBV6-1,CASSGKRETEAFF,TGTGCCAGCAGTGGAAAAAGGGAGACTGAAGCTTTCTTT
NA,13,TRBJ2-5,NA,TRBV5-1,CASSFNRQETQYF,TGCGCCAGCAGCTTTAACAGACAAGAGACCCAGTACTTC
TRBD1,16,TRBJ2-7,few,TRBV11-1,CASSFPGQGASYEQYF,TGTGCCAGCAGCTTTCCGGGACAGGGGGCCTCCTACGAGCAGTACTTC
NA,14,TRBJ1-1,NA,TRBV11-3,CASSLVSGNTEAFF,TGTGCCAGCAGCTTAGTATCGGGGAACACTGAAGCTTTCTTT
NA,15,TRBJ2-7,NA,TRBV30,CAWSRGGGNSYEQYF,TGTGCCTGGAGTCGCGGGGGCGGGAACTCCTACGAGCAGTACTTC
TRBD1,15,TRBJ1-1,NA,TRBV7-9,CASSSRDRTHTEAFF,TGTGCCAGCAGTTCAAGGGACAGAACACACACTGAAGCTTTCTTT
TRBD1,15,TRBJ1-1,NA,TRBV5-1,CASSRPGQANTEAFF,TGCGCCAGCAGCCGACCGGGACAGGCGAACACTGAAGCTTTCTTT
NA,14,TRBJ1-6,NA,TRBV11-2,CASSSSPSSSPLHF,TGTGCCAGCAGCTCGAGTCCTTCAAGTTCACCCCTCCACTTT
NA,13,TRBJ1-4,NA,TRBV29-1,CSVINREGEKLFF,TGCAGCGTTATAAACAGGGAGGGTGAAAAACTGTTTTTT
NA,14,TRBJ2-7,NA,TRBV7-6,CASSTRSMGREQYF,TGTGCCAGCAGCACCCGAAGTATGGGGAGGGAGCAGTACTTC
NA,14,TRBJ1-5,NA,TRBV6-5,CASSYSGSNQPQHF,TGTGCCAGCAGTTACTCCGGGAGCAATCAGCCCCAGCATTTT
TRBD1,15,TRBJ1-4,NA,TRBV19,CASSAAGTGREKLFF,TGTGCCAGTAGTGCAGCCGGGACAGGAAGAGAAAAACTGTTTTTT
TRBD2,15,TRBJ2-1,NA,TRBV9,CASSATSGAHNEQFF,TGTGCCAGCAGCGCCACTAGCGGGGCACACAATGAGCAGTTCTTC
NA,12,TRBJ1-1,few,TRBV6-5,CASSKNRAEAFF,TGTGCCAGCAGTAAAAACAGGGCTGAAGCTTTCTTT
NA,14,TRBJ2-1,once,TRBV14,CASSQKIGGFEQFF,TGTGCCAGCAGCCAGAAGATAGGAGGGTTTGAGCAGTTCTTC
TRBD1,13,TRBJ1-2,NA,TRBV10-1,CASSAGTGVGYTF,TGCGCCAGCAGTGCCGGGACAGGGGTTGGCTACACCTTC
TRBD2,15,TRBJ2-5,NA,TRBV9,CASSGPGLKKETQYF,TGTGCCAGCAGCGGACCGGGACTAAAGAAGGAGACCCAGTACTTC
TRBD1,15,TRBJ1-1,NA,TRBV10-1,CASSESGQVNTEAFF,TGCGCCAGCAGTGAGTCGGGACAGGTTAACACTGAAGCTTTCTTT
NA,14,TRBJ2-7,NA,TRBV9,CASSADSRSYEQYF,TGTGCCAGCAGCGCGGACAGTAGGTCCTACGAGCAGTACTTC
TRBD2,13,TRBJ2-3,NA,TRBV30,CAWSPSPAGEQYF,TGTGCCTGGAGTCCCAGCCCGGCGGGGGAGCAGTATTTT
NA,14,TRBJ2-1,NA,TRBV7-9,CASSLATGVREQFF,TGTGCCAGCAGCTTAGCCACGGGGGTACGTGAGCAGTTCTTC
TRBD1,15,TRBJ2-1,NA,TRBV5-1,CASSRGQEVNNEQFF,TGCGCCAGCAGCCGGGGACAGGAGGTTAACAATGAGCAGTTCTTC